Following are 27 T cell receptor beta chains from one sample sequenced in a study of sequential checkpoint blockade in melanoma. Generated by immunoSEQ multiplex PCR, the TCRdb table keeps only in-frame clones and is missing some. The table has tens of thousands of clones, roughly 32% seen once. Treatment here: randomized to nivolumab then ipilimumab (arm A) or the reverse (arm B). The sample consisted of tumor tissue (inferred from file names), taken from a patient given nivolumab and ipilimumab in sequence. The source of these receptors is a human donor with melanoma.

The rearrangement uses TRBV9 and TRBJ1-4, with no clear D. The length of the CDR3 is 18 residues. Germline V gene lookup returns CDR1 SGDLS and CDR2 YYNGEE. Trimming removed 0 bases at V and 4 bases at J, with 19 bases between. This chain's CDR3 is CASSVGSGSTTVNEKLFF. CDR3 nucleotide sequence: TGTGCCAGCAGCGTAGGAAGCGGGAGCACTACAGTTAATGAAAAACTGTTTTTT.

This clone was found a few times. V and J are TRBV28 and TRBJ2-1, with 10 bases identical to TRBD2. The germline gives CDR1 MDHEN, CDR2 SYDVKM. The CDR3 extends over 15 amino acids. The J segment lost 4 bases and the V segment lost 5 bases, leaving 5 bases of the junction unmatched. CDR3 protein: CASSHSGGPYNEQFF. CDR3 in DNA: TGTGCCAGCAGTCATAGCGGGGGGCCTTACAATGAGCAGTTCTTC. The whole variable domain, filled in from reference TRBV28 and TRBJ2-1, reads DVKVTQSSRYLVKRTGEKVFLECVQDMDHENMFWYRQDPGLGLRLIYFSYDVKMKEKGDIPEGYSVSREKKERFSLILESASTNQTSMYLCASSHSGGPYNEQFFGPGTRLTVL.

The CDR3: CASSLAGGMVSDEQFF. The CDR3 nucleotides read TGCGCCAGCAGCTTGGCAGGCGGGATGGTGTCCGATGAGCAGTTCTTC. The chain couples TRBV5-1 to TRBJ2-1; tentatively, D is TRBD2 (6 bases). The CDR3 has 16 residues. Germline-derived CDR1 and CDR2 are SGHRS and YFSETQ. The V gene lost 0 bases and the J gene lost 8 bases, with 18 bases spanning the gap.

The chain uses TRBV11-3 and TRBJ1-5; perhaps TRBD1 as D (6 bases). Trimming left V 4 bases short and J 3 bases short, with 13 bases between. The CDR3 is 15 amino acids. CDR1 is SGHNT and CDR2 is YENEEA in the germline V gene. CDR3 residues: CASSSGQLDNQPQHF. CDR3 sequence (DNA): TGTGCCAGCAGCTCGGGACAACTAGACAATCAGCCCCAGCATTTT.

CDR3 sequence (DNA): TGTGCCAGCAGTGCCTTTATGGTCATCTCTGGGGCCAACGTCCTGACTTTC. Protein product: CASSAFMVISGANVLTF. The chain has TRBV6-8 and TRBJ2-6; D is unresolved. This CDR3 spans 17 amino acids. The germline V gene has CDR1 MNHGY and CDR2 SAAAGT. V was trimmed by 5 bases and J by 0 bases, leaving 14 bases between them.

This chain joins TRBV19 and TRBJ1-6; D unclear. There are 12 residues in the CDR3. Germline CDR1 reads LNHDA; CDR2 reads SQIVND (reference sequence). Trimming took 10 bases from V and 6 from J, leaving 10 bases between them. The CDR3: CAIHSPNSPLHF. As DNA, the CDR3 is TGTGCCATCCACTCCCCTAATTCACCCCTCCACTTT.

This clone was observed a few times. The CDR3 loop is CASSYATTAGETQYF. CDR3 DNA sequence: TGTGCCAGCAGTTACGCTACGACGGCGGGAGAGACCCAGTACTTC. The chain joins TRBV6-8 to TRBJ2-5, with D possibly matching TRBD2 (5 bases). The CDR3 has 15 residues. Deletions cut 2 bases from V and 4 bases from J, with 14 bases between. Germline values: CDR1 MNHGY, CDR2 SAAAGT.

Ten or more counts support this clone. V gene TRBV11-3 combines with J gene TRBJ2-7, with unresolved D. The germline V gene has CDR1 SGHNT and CDR2 YENEEA. This CDR3 has 14 amino acids. With 3 bases removed from V and 6 bases from J, the gap between germline ends came to 15 bases. Written as DNA, the CDR3 is TGTGCCAGCAGCTTGAGGCTCCCTACTCCCGAGCAGTACTTC. This gives the protein CASSLRLPTPEQYF.

The chain links TRBV5-1 to TRBJ2-6, with D possibly matching TRBD1 (6 bases). The CDR3 has 16 amino acids. The germline V gene encodes CDR1 SGHRS and CDR2 YFSETQ. The germline V and J ends were trimmed by 4 bases and 0 bases, with 11 bases remaining between them. The CDR3 nucleotides are TGCGCCAGCAGCGTGGACAGAGGCTCTGGGGCCAACGTCCTGACTTTC. Residues: CASSVDRGSGANVLTF.

This clone has a single count. The CDR3 nucleotides are TGCGCCAGCAGCTTGGAGGGACCCCCCTACGAGCAGTACTTC. Translation: CASSLEGPPYEQYF. V and J are TRBV5-1 and TRBJ2-7; D might be TRBD1 or TRBD2, each matching 5 bases. This CDR3 comprises 14 residues. Germline V lookup: CDR1 SGHRS, CDR2 YFSETQ. Trimming removed 0 bases from V and 2 bases from J, with 9 bases in between.

At least ten counts were recorded for this clone. This chain connects TRBV7-1 to TRBJ1-1; D unclear. TRBV7-1 belongs to the ORF category, with a function that is uncertain. This CDR3 is built from 13 residues. V was trimmed by 4 bases and J by 1 base, leaving 7 bases between them. The CDR3 DNA is TGTGCCAGCAGCTTAAGCCGGAACACTGAAGCTTTCTTT. This sequence encodes CASSLSRNTEAFF.

The chain couples TRBV23-1 to TRBJ2-3; 8 positions match TRBD1. TRBV23-1 is sorted into the ORF group, with uncertain function. The CDR3 length is 14 residues. The ends lost 8 bases at V and 2 bases at J; junction bases unmatched: 6. The CDR3 sequence: CASRGQGSTDTQYF. CDR3 sequence (DNA): TGCGCCAGCCGCGGACAGGGTTCCACAGATACGCAGTATTTT.

For the CDR3, the DNA is TGTGCCAGCAGTCGTCAAAGCGGACAGGGGAACACCGGGGAGCTGTTTTTT. This gives the protein CASSRQSGQGNTGELFF. The V gene is TRBV9, the J gene TRBJ2-2, with 8 nucleotides matching TRBD1. The germline V gene encodes CDR1 SGDLS and CDR2 YYNGEE. V was pared by 5 bases and J by 1 base, with 10 bases of the junction left unmatched. The CDR3 extends over 17 amino acids. Looking up the rest from reference TRBV9 and TRBJ2-2 gives the full variable domain: DSGVTQTPKHLITATGQRVTLRCSPRSGDLSVYWYQQSLDQGLQFLIQYYNGEERAKGNILERFSAQQFPDLHSELNLSSLELGDSALYFCASSRQSGQGNTGELFFGEGSRLTVL.

The chain links TRBV6-8 to TRBJ2-1, with TRBD2 matching over 9 bases. The V segment lost 5 bases and the J segment 8 bases; nucleotides outside the gene matches: 13. This CDR3 is 16 amino acids long. Germline-derived CDR1 and CDR2 are MNHGY and SAAAGT. The CDR3 nucleotides read TGTGCCAGCAGTGGAACAGCTAGCGGGAATTTCTATGAGCAGTTCTTC. Protein sequence: CASSGTASGNFYEQFF.

The rearrangement uses TRBV30 and TRBJ1-2, with TRBD1 as a possible D gene (5 bases). V was pared by 5 bases and J by 2 bases, with 18 bases between. The CDR3 loop spans 15 amino acids. Germline CDR1 GTSNPN, CDR2 SVGIG (reference sequence). This CDR3 reads CAWALGVTGNYGYTF. CDR3 sequence (DNA): TGTGCCTGGGCTCTAGGGGTGACGGGGAACTATGGCTACACCTTC.

This clone was counted a few times. J is TRBJ2-2 and V is TRBV11-3; TRBD1 matches at 8 bases. The CDR3 spans 15 residues. Germline-derived CDR1 and CDR2 are SGHNT and YENEEA. V gave up 5 bases and J gave up 8 bases; unmatched junction bases: 10. The CDR3 reads CASSPTGQVKGELFF. In nucleotides, the CDR3 is TGTGCCAGCAGCCCAACGGGACAGGTGAAGGGGGAGCTGTTTTTT.

V usage is TRBV6-8 and J usage is TRBJ1-2, with D hard to call. Looked up from germline, CDR1 is MNHGY and CDR2 is SAAAGT. This CDR3 is built from 14 residues. The germline V and J ends were trimmed by 1 base and 3 bases, with 9 bases remaining between them. CDR3 loop: CASSYFREHYGYTF. CDR3 sequence (DNA): TGTGCCAGCAGTTACTTTAGGGAGCACTATGGCTACACCTTC.

The J gene is TRBJ1-1, the V gene TRBV11-3, with no clear D. The CDR3 length is 15 residues. V dropped 1 base and J dropped 0 bases, with 9 bases sitting between them. Germline V gene data show CDR1 as SGHNT and CDR2 as YENEEA. CDR3 sequence reads: CASSLGAGMNTEAFF. CDR3 DNA: TGTGCCAGCAGCTTAGGGGCCGGGATGAACACTGAAGCTTTCTTT.

The V gene is TRBV18, the J gene TRBJ1-5; maybe TRBD1 (6 bases). The CDR3 loop spans 16 amino acids. Trimming removed 6 bases at V and 1 base at J, with 16 bases between. The germline gives CDR1 KGHSH, CDR2 LQKENI. The CDR3 region has the DNA TGTGCCAGCTCTCAACAGGGAATTAAGAGCAATCAGCCCCAGCATTTT. Protein: CASSQQGIKSNQPQHF.

This clone was seen only a few times. V gene TRBV7-7 combines with J gene TRBJ1-2, with D unclear. CDR1 is SSHAT, CDR2 FNYEAQ, per germline (reference sequence). This CDR3 comprises 14 residues. The germline V and J ends were trimmed by 5 bases and 1 base, with 11 bases remaining between them. CDR3 DNA sequence: TGTGCCAGCAGCCAAGATAACCTTAACTATGGCTACACCTTC. It specifies CASSQDNLNYGYTF.

This clone is labeled large. The rearrangement joins TRBV11-3 to TRBJ1-2; TRBD1 is a possible D gene (6 bases). V lost 4 bases and J 5 bases, leaving 14 bases between the germline ends. CDR3 length: 14 amino acids. The germline V gene has CDR1 SGHNT and CDR2 YENEEA. The CDR3 DNA sequence: TGTGCCAGCAGCTCACCGGGACAAGATTATGGCTACACCTTC. This sequence encodes CASSSPGQDYGYTF.

This clone was observed a few times. V usage is TRBV11-3 and J usage is TRBJ2-3; D is perhaps TRBD2 (7 bases). CDR1 SGHNT and CDR2 YENEEA come from the germline V gene. The V end lost 3 bases, the J end lost 6 bases, and 16 bases lay between the germline ends. CDR3 length: 15 residues. CDR3 nucleotides: TGTGCCAGCAGCTTGGGGGGGGGCGCAGCCGATACGCAGTATTTT. Encoded protein: CASSLGGGAADTQYF.

The genes are TRBV15 and TRBJ2-5, with TRBD1 matching 7 bases. Germline V gene data show CDR1 as LNHNV and CDR2 as YYDKDF (reference sequence). The CDR3 sequence is 15 residues long. Trimming at V came to 5 bases and at J to 4 bases, leaving 10 bases not matched to a gene. CDR3 sequence (DNA): TGTGCCACCAGCCACAAAAGGGGGCGAATAGAGACCCAGTACTTC. Translation: CATSHKRGRIETQYF.

The J gene is TRBJ2-1, the V gene TRBV11-3; 12 bases line up with TRBD1. V lost 4 bases to trimming and J lost 7 bases; unmatched junction nucleotides: 5. Germline CDR1 and CDR2: SGHNT and YENEEA. The CDR3 has 15 amino acids. The CDR3 spells CASSSGQGASNEQFF. DNA for the CDR3: TGTGCCAGCAGCTCGGGACAGGGGGCAAGTAATGAGCAGTTCTTC.

This clone was seen a handful of times. CDR3 bases: TGTGCCACCAATAGAGGGACTCCCAGCAATCAGCCCCAGCATTTT. Its translation is CATNRGTPSNQPQHF. This chain links TRBV6-8 with TRBJ1-5, with D maybe TRBD1 (5 bases). Germline values: CDR1 MNHGY, CDR2 SAAAGT. The CDR3 sequence is 15 residues long. V gave up 10 bases and J gave up 1 base, with 17 bases separating them.

The J gene is TRBJ1-1, the V gene TRBV28; D gene ambiguous. In germline, CDR1 is MDHEN, CDR2 SYDVKM. This CDR3 is built from 15 residues. With 8 bases removed from V and 0 bases from J, the gap between germline ends came to 16 bases. CDR3 in DNA: TGTGCCAGCGAGGAACAACAATTCATGAACACTGAAGCTTTCTTT. Protein sequence: CASEEQQFMNTEAFF.

The chain uses TRBV18 and TRBJ2-3; maybe TRBD2 (6 bases). V lost 3 bases to trimming and J lost 0 bases, with 16 bases between them. The CDR3 is 17 residues long. Per the germline V gene, CDR1 is KGHSH and CDR2 is LQKENI. The CDR3 coding sequence is TGTGCCAGCTCACCCCTTACTAGCAGTACTAGCACAGATACGCAGTATTTT. As protein: CASSPLTSSTSTDTQYF.